This TCR beta chain came from a study of T cells in localized non-small cell lung cancer. Broader study findings: Only one tumor region was sequenced, so heterogeneity remains possible.

Germline V lookup: CDR1 LNHDA, CDR2 SQIVND (reference sequence). V shed 11 bases and J 8 bases; nucleotides not matched to a gene: 12. There are 14 residues in the CDR3. Assay: immunoSEQ multiplex PCR; the TCRdb copy retains only in-frame clones and omits some. The sample yields more than 20,000 clones, roughly 87% seen once. With regard to this clone: Its antigen is undetermined.

J is TRBJ1-4 and V is TRBV19; 9 nucleotides align to TRBD1. The clonotype comes from a male donor older than 55 with stage I squamous cell lung carcinoma. The sequenced sample was peripheral blood, obtained before any cancer treatment. The CDR3 DNA sequence: TGTGCCTGCAAAAGGGGACAGGGACAGGAAAAACTGTTTTTT. It encodes CACKRGQGQEKLFF.